The 17 T cell receptor beta chains presented below share a single source sample, sequenced in a study of blood T cell repertoires in COVID-19. The repertoire was sequenced with immunoSEQ multiplex PCR; TCRdb's copy has only in-frame clones and lacks some. Among 130,000 or so clones, less than 90% were seen once, and the ten largest hold 7% to 9.5%. Sequencing was performed on peripheral blood. These receptors were taken from a young man with COVID-19, enrolled during active disease.

This clone was seen a single time. This chain connects TRBV24-1 to TRBJ2-2; 10 bases line up with TRBD1. Per germline, CDR1 KGHDR and CDR2 SFDVKD. The junction had 9 bases not matched to a gene; V was cut back by 12 bases and J by 3 bases. This CDR3 has 15 residues. The CDR3 here is CASSDRGGDTGELFF. CDR3 DNA sequence: TGTGCCTCCTCGGACAGGGGGGGGGACACCGGGGAGCTGTTTTTT.

The chain carries TRBV6-5 and TRBJ2-5, with a possible D match to TRBD1 (5 bases). This CDR3 contains 11 residues. Trimming shortened V by 4 bases and J by 5 bases, and 5 bases separated the two germline ends. The germline gives CDR1 MNHEY, CDR2 SVGAGI. The CDR3 DNA is TGTGCCAGCAGTTGGGGCGAGACCCAGTACTTC. This gives the protein CASSWGETQYF.

V is TRBV9 and J is TRBJ2-7, with 7 bases aligning to TRBD2. This CDR3 is built from 14 residues. Trimming removed 0 bases from V and 4 bases from J; junction bases left unmatched: 4. Germline V gene sequence: CDR1 SGDLS, CDR2 YYNGEE. Written as DNA, the CDR3 is TGTGCCAGCAGCGTAGCTGGCGGGGGTTACGAGCAGTACTTC. Its translation is CASSVAGGGYEQYF.

V is TRBV25-1 and J is TRBJ2-1; D remains unclear. Germline loops: CDR1 MGHDK, CDR2 SYGVNS. CDR3 length: 14 amino acids. V lost 3 bases and J 2 bases, leaving 8 bases between the germline ends. CDR3 sequence reads: CASSDPTTYNEQFF. CDR3 bases: TGTGCCAGCAGTGATCCGACAACCTACAATGAGCAGTTCTTC.

V usage is TRBV11-2 and J usage is TRBJ2-2; D remains unclear. CDR1 SGHAT and CDR2 FQNNGV come from the germline V gene. Between the trimmed V and J ends, which lost 0 bases and 6 bases, there was a span of 5 bases. The CDR3 length is 13 residues. CDR3 coding DNA: TGTGCCAGCAGCTTAGAGTTCGCCGGGGAGCTGTTTTTT. Its translation: CASSLEFAGELFF.

This rearrangement joins TRBV4-1 to TRBJ2-1; tentative D call: TRBD2 (5 bases). The V gene lost 2 bases and the J gene lost 2 bases, with 16 bases spanning the gap. CDR1 and CDR2 (germline): MGHRA, YSYEKL. The CDR3 covers 17 residues. In DNA, the CDR3 is TGCGCCAGCAGCCAAACACACGGGAAACCTCCCTACAATGAGCAGTTCTTC. Its protein is CASSQTHGKPPYNEQFF.

This clone appeared a few times. This rearrangement joins TRBV6-1 to TRBJ1-4; D is undetermined. V was trimmed by 1 base and J by 4 bases, leaving 7 bases between them. The CDR3 is 14 residues long. Germline lookup yields CDR1 MNHNS and CDR2 SASEGT. Written as DNA, the CDR3 is TGTGCCAGCAGTGAAGGACTACTTAATGAAAAACTGTTTTTT. It is translated as CASSEGLLNEKLFF.

This clone occurred a few times. Here the CDR3 reads CASSLVSSGTSSYEQYF. The CDR3 DNA sequence: TGTGCCAGCAGCTTAGTCTCCTCCGGGACTAGCTCCTACGAGCAGTACTTC. The chain is built from TRBV7-8 and TRBJ2-7, with TRBD2 matching 8 bases. V was clipped by 1 base and J by 0 bases; unmatched bases: 8. CDR3 size: 17 residues. From germline, CDR1 is SGHVS and CDR2 FQNEAQ.

This chain joins TRBV2 and TRBJ2-3, with D possibly matching TRBD1 (6 bases). V lost 2 bases and J 2 bases, leaving 11 bases between the germline ends. This CDR3 region has 15 residues. Germline CDR1 reads SNHLY; CDR2 reads FYNNEI. CDR3 nucleotide sequence: TGTGCCAGCAGTGAATACAGGGAATCCACAGATACGCAGTATTTT. Encoded protein: CASSEYRESTDTQYF. The whole variable domain, filled in from reference TRBV2 and TRBJ2-3, reads EPEVTQTPSHQVTQMGQEVILRCVPISNHLYFYWYRQILGQKVEFLVSFYNNEISEKSEIFDDQFSVERPDGSNFTLKIRSTKLEDSAMYFCASSEYRESTDTQYFGPGTRLTVL.

This CDR3 is CASSFQDRGHNEQFF. The CDR3 DNA reads TGTGCCAGCAGTTTCCAGGACAGGGGCCACAATGAGCAGTTCTTC. This rearrangement joins TRBV27 to TRBJ2-1; TRBD1 matches 9 bases. CDR3 size: 15 residues. V dropped 3 bases and J dropped 5; count of bases not matched to a gene: 5. Germline V lookup: CDR1 MNHEY, CDR2 SMNVEV (reference sequence).

The chain recombines TRBV11-2 with TRBJ2-1; 7 bases agree with TRBD2. The CDR3 is 14 residues long. J lost 7 bases, V lost 1 base, and 4 bases had no gene match. CDR1 is SGHAT, CDR2 FQNNGV, per germline. The CDR3 DNA is TGTGCCAGCAGCTTAGGAGGGAGGGCGAATGAGCAGTTCTTC. This gives the protein CASSLGGRANEQFF.

V usage is TRBV3-1 (or the pseudogene TRBV3-2) and J usage is TRBJ1-2; tentatively, D is TRBD1 (6 bases). The CDR3 extends over 12 amino acids. V was cut by 9 bases and J by 1 base, with 9 bases left in between. Germline V gene sequence: CDR1 LGHDT, CDR2 YNNKEL (reference sequence). Here the CDR3 reads CASFRGNYGYTF. In DNA, the CDR3 is TGTGCCAGTTTCAGGGGTAACTATGGCTACACCTTC.

J is TRBJ2-1 and V is TRBV28, with 12 bases fitting TRBD2. V gave up 10 bases and J gave up 3 bases; unmatched junction bases: 13. The CDR3 has 17 residues. Looked up from germline, CDR1 is MDHEN and CDR2 is SYDVKM. CDR3 residues: CATRGSSGRGYYNEQFF. DNA of the CDR3: TGTGCCACCCGGGGGTCTAGCGGGAGGGGTTACTACAATGAGCAGTTCTTC.

The chain carries TRBV6-2 or TRBV6-3 and TRBJ2-7; 9 nucleotides align to TRBD2. Germline V gene sequence: CDR1 MNHEY, CDR2 SVGEGT. This CDR3 is 13 amino acids long. Trimming cost V 9 bases and J 6 bases; bases outside gene matches: 9. The CDR3 sequence: CASRPSGIVEQYF. The CDR3 region has the DNA TGTGCCAGTCGCCCTAGCGGGATCGTCGAGCAGTACTTC.

The table lists this clone with a count of one. The chain combines TRBV18 with TRBJ2-1; 9 bases align to TRBD2. Per the germline V gene, CDR1 is KGHSH and CDR2 is LQKENI. This CDR3 contains 15 residues. Losses at the gene ends were 8 bases for V and 3 bases for J; bases not matched to a gene: 8. The CDR3 is CASTTRLADYNEQFF. The CDR3 region has the DNA TGTGCCAGCACCACCCGACTAGCGGACTACAATGAGCAGTTCTTC.

V is TRBV5-6 and J is TRBJ2-1; D remains unclear. In germline, CDR1 is SGHDT, CDR2 YYEEEE. This CDR3 is built from 12 residues. Trimming stripped 4 bases from V and 7 bases from J, with 9 bases between. In DNA form, the CDR3 reads TGTGCCAGCAGCCAACCAGCGAATGAGCAGTTCTTC. Residues: CASSQPANEQFF.

This clone was found a few times. This chain connects TRBV4-2 to TRBJ2-2; 9 nucleotides agree with TRBD2. CDR1 and CDR2 from the germline V gene are LGHNA and YNFKEQ. This CDR3 comprises 17 residues. Trimming cost V 1 base and J 3 bases; bases outside gene matches: 6. CDR3 in amino acids: CASSQANSGRYTGELFF. The DNA for the CDR3 is TGTGCCAGCAGCCAAGCGAATAGCGGGAGATACACCGGGGAGCTGTTTTTT.